This TCR beta chain was recorded in a study of OX40 agonist ivuxolimab in advanced cancers. Study-level background: The mean age was about 61 years, ranging from roughly 23 to 79, with more than 70% of participants male.

Of note for this clone: The antigen remains unidentified.

Notes on the study in general: Nonresponders, in some cases, also had low normalized T-cell clonal expansion. Partial responders at 0.1-3.0 mg/kg showed near-lowest clonal expansion. Expanded clones were, on average, more numerous among CD8+ T cells than CD4+.

CDR1 MNHEY and CDR2 SMNVEV come from the germline V gene (reference sequence). J was trimmed by 6 bases and V by 3 bases; bases with no gene match: 8. The CDR3 has 15 amino acids. Data came from immunoSEQ multiplex PCR; TCRdb stores just in-frame clones and leaves some out. In the table there are tens of thousands of clones, over 75% of which are singletons. The clonotype comes from an adult with an advanced solid tumor such as melanoma, head and neck, liver or kidney cancer. The sample here was CD4+ or CD8+ T cells sorted from blood, taken in a trial of the OX40 agonist ivuxolimab. V gene TRBV27 combines with J gene TRBJ2-7; 10 bases are a match to TRBD1. CDR3 residues: CASSFWGQGRSEQYF. CDR3 bases: TGTGCCAGCAGTTTCTGGGGACAGGGGAGGTCCGAGCAGTACTTC.